The rows below give T cell receptor beta chains drawn from one sample of a study of blood T cell repertoires in COVID-19. Assay: immunoSEQ multiplex PCR; the TCRdb copy retains only in-frame clones and omits some. The sample shows about 220,000 clones, around 91% of them seen only once. The specimen was PBMCs or T cells enriched from blood (not recorded which). All receptors derive from a woman aged 18-35 years in a cohort exposed to, infected with or recovered from COVID-19 (not recorded which). CDR3s leave out the opening cysteine and the closing phenylalanine or tryptophan. D genes are given only for firm matches.

v_call: TRBV18; d_call: .; cdr3_aa: ASSPPAGVRSSYNEQF
v_call: TRBV5-1; d_call: TRBD1; cdr3_aa: ASSLAGTAGNTIY
v_call: TRBV19; d_call: TRBD2; cdr3_aa: ASSIRRSGGGYEQY
v_call: TRBV11-3; d_call: .; cdr3_aa: ASSRTDRVNTEAF
v_call: TRBV5-6; d_call: .; cdr3_aa: ASSPWVGSSYNSPLH
v_call: TRBV24-1; d_call: .; cdr3_aa: ATSDSDWAGELF
v_call: TRBV10-2; d_call: .; cdr3_aa: ASGVGTYEQY
v_call: TRBV5-1; d_call: TRBD1; cdr3_aa: ASSPQGAGEYGYT
v_call: TRBV6-1; d_call: TRBD1; cdr3_aa: ASSETRGQGGYGYT
v_call: TRBV12-3/TRBV12-4; d_call: TRBD1; cdr3_aa: ASSPGQDYGYT
v_call: TRBV7-3; d_call: .; cdr3_aa: ASSLEGRRYNEQF
v_call: TRBV28; d_call: TRBD2; cdr3_aa: ASSETSLTDTQY
v_call: TRBV2; d_call: .; cdr3_aa: ASSDVGAQDEKLF
v_call: TRBV28; d_call: TRBD2; cdr3_aa: ASTGTSDSPDTQY
v_call: TRBV4-1; d_call: .; cdr3_aa: ASSQEGKGMRHEQY
v_call: TRBV6-4; d_call: TRBD1; cdr3_aa: ASSRQGNYNEQF
v_call: TRBV11-2; d_call: .; cdr3_aa: ASSLPGLPYEQY
v_call: TRBV28; d_call: .; cdr3_aa: ASSADTSSGYT
v_call: TRBV21-1; d_call: .; cdr3_aa: ASSSPGLAGVWVQETQY
v_call: TRBV10-2; d_call: TRBD2; cdr3_aa: ASSGGTRTDTQY
v_call: TRBV11-3; d_call: TRBD1; cdr3_aa: ASSLGDPGQNIQY
v_call: TRBV6-1; d_call: TRBD1; cdr3_aa: ASSEESDRMRQY
v_call: TRBV2; d_call: .; cdr3_aa: ASSEEFLVTGELF
v_call: TRBV29-1; d_call: TRBD2; cdr3_aa: SGRGDYNEQF